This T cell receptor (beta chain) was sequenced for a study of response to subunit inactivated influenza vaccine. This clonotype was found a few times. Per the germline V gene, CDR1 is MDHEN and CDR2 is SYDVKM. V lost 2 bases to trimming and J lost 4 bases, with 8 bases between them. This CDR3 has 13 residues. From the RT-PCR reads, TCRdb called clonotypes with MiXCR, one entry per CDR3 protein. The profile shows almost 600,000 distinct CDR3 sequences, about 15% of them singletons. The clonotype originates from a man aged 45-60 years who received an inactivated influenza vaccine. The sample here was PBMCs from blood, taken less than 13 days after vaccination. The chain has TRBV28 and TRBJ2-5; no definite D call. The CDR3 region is CASSLNSPETQYF. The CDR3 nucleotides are TGTGCCAGCAGTTTAAACAGCCCAGAGACCCAGTACTTC.